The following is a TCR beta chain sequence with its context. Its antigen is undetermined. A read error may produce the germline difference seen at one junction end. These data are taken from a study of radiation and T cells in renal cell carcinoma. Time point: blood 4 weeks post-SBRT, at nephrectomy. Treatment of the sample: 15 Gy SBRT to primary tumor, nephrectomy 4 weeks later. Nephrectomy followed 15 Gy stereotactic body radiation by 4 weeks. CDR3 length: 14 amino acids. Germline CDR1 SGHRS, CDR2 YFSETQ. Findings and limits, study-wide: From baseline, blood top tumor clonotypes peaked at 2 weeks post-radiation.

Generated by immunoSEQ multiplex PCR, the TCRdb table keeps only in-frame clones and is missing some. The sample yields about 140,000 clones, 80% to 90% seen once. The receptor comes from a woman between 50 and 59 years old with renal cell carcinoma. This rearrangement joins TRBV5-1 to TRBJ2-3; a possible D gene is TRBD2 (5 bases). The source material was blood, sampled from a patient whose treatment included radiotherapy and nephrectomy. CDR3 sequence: CASSLGSSTDTQYF. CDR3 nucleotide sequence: TGCGCCAGCAGTTTGGGGAGCAGCACAGATACGCAGTATTTT.